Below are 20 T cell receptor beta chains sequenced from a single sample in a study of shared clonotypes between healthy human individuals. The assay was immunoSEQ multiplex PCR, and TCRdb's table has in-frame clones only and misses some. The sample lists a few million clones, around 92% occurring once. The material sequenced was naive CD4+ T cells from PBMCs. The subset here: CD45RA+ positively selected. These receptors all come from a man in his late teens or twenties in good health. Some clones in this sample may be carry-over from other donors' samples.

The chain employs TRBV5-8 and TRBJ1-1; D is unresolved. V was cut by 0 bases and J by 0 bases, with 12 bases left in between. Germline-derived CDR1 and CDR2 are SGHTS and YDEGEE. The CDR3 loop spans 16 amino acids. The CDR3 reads CASSLEYTGVNTEAFF. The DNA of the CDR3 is TGTGCCAGCAGCTTGGAGTATACCGGAGTGAACACTGAAGCTTTCTTT.

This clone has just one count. The CDR3 region is CASSPSSGQGPNYGYTF. DNA of the CDR3: TGTGCCAGCAGTCCCTCTTCAGGACAGGGGCCGAACTATGGCTACACCTTC. The chain recombines TRBV28 with TRBJ1-2; 9 bases align to TRBD1. This CDR3 contains 17 residues. The germline V gene encodes CDR1 MDHEN and CDR2 SYDVKM. With 5 bases clipped from V and 2 bases from J, the junction kept 12 bases outside the gene matches.

CDR3 DNA sequence: TGCGCCAGCAGCCAAGATCGGGTGGGGGAGCAGTACTTC. It yields the protein CASSQDRVGEQYF. The rearrangement uses TRBV4-1 and TRBJ2-7; D remains ambiguous. The CDR3 loop spans 13 amino acids. V was cut by 0 bases and J by 7 bases, with 10 bases left in between. Germline CDR1 is MGHRA and CDR2 is YSYEKL.

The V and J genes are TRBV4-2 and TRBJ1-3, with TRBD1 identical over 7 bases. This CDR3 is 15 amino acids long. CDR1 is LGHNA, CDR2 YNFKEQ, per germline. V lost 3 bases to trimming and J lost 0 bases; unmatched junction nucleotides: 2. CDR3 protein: CASSHDRASGNTIYF. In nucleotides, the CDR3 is TGTGCCAGCAGCCATGACAGGGCCTCTGGAAACACCATATATTTT.

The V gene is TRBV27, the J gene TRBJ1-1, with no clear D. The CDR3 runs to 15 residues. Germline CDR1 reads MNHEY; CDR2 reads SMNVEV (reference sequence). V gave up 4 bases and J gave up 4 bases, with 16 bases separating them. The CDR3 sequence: CASSSRPKTSTEAFF. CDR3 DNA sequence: TGTGCCAGCAGTTCAAGACCGAAGACGAGCACTGAAGCTTTCTTT.

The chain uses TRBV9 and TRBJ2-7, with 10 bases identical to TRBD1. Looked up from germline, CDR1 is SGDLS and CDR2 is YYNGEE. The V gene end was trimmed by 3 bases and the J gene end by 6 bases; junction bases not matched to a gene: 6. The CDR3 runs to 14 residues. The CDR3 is CASSAGQGLFEQYF. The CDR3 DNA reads TGTGCCAGCAGCGCGGGACAGGGGTTATTCGAGCAGTACTTC. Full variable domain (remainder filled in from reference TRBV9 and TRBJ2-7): DSGVTQTPKHLITATGQRVTLRCSPRSGDLSVYWYQQSLDQGLQFLIQYYNGEERAKGNILERFSAQQFPDLHSELNLSSLELGDSALYFCASSAGQGLFEQYFGPGTRLTVT.

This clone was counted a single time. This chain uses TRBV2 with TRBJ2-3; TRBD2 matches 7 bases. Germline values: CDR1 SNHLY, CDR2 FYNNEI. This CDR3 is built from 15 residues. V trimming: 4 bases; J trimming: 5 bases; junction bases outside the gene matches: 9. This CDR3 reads CASSVASGSGDTQYF. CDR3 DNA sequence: TGTGCCAGCAGTGTGGCTAGCGGAAGTGGAGATACGCAGTATTTT.

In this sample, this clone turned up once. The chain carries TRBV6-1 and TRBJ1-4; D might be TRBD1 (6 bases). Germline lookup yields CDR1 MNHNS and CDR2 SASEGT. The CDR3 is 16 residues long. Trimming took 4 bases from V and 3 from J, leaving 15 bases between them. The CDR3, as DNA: TGTGCCAGCAGTGGAATACAGGGCTTACCTAATGAAAAACTGTTTTTT. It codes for CASSGIQGLPNEKLFF.

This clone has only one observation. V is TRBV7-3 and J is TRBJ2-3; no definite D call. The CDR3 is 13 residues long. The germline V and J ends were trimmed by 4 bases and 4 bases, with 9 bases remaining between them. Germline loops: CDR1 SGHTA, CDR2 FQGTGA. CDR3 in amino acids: CASSYEKADTQYF. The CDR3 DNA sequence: TGTGCCAGCAGCTACGAGAAGGCAGATACGCAGTATTTT.

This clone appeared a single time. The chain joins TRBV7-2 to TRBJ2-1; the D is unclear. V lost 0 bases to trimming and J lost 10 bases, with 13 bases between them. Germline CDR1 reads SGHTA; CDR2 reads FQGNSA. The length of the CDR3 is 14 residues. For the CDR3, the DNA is TGTGCCAGCAGCTTAGCGTTTCCTTCTGGGGAGCAGTTCTTC. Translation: CASSLAFPSGEQFF. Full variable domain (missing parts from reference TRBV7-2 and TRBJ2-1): GAGVSQSPSNKVTEKGKDVELRCDPISGHTALYWYRQSLGQGLEFLIYFQGNSAPDKSGLPSDRFSAERTGGSVSTLTIQRTQQEDSAVYLCASSLAFPSGEQFFGPGTRLTVL.

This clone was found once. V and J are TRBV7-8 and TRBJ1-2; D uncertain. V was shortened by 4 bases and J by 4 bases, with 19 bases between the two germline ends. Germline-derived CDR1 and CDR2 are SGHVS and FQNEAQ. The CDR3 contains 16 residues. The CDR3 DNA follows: TGTGCCAGCAGCTCCGCGGGAGGTGCGCAATCCTATGGCTACACCTTC. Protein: CASSSAGGAQSYGYTF.

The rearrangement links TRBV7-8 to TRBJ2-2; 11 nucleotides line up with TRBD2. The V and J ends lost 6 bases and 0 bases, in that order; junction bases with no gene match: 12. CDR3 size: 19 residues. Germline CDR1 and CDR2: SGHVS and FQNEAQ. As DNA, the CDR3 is TGTGCCAGCAGTCACGGGAGACTAGCGGGACGCGCGAACACCGGGGAGCTGTTTTTT. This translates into CASSHGRLAGRANTGELFF.

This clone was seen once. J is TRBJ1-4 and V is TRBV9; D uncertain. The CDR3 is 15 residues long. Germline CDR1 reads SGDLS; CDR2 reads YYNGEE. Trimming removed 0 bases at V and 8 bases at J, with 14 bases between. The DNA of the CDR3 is TGTGCCAGCAGCGTAGTCTCACCGCTCCGGGAAAAACTGTTTTTT. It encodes CASSVVSPLREKLFF.

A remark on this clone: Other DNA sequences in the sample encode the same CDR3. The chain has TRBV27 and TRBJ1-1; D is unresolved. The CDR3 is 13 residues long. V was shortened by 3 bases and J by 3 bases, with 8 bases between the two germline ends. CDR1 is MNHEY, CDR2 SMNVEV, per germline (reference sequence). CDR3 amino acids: CASSFPPYTEAFF. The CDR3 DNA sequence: TGTGCCAGCAGTTTCCCCCCATACACTGAAGCTTTCTTT.

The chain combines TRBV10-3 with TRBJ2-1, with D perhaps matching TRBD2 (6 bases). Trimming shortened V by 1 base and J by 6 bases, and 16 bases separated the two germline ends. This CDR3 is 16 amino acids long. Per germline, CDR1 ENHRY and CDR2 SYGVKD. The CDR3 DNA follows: TGTGCCATCAGTGAGTTGGCGGGGAGAAACCCCAATGAGCAGTTCTTC. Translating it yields CAISELAGRNPNEQFF.

The DNA of the CDR3 is TGTGCCGGGAACAGGGGTTCCGGTGGCTACACCTTC. This codes for CAGNRGSGGYTF. This rearrangement joins TRBV28 to TRBJ1-2; 7 nucleotides align to TRBD1. The CDR3 runs 12 residues. Unmatched junction bases numbered 10, after V lost 11 bases and J lost 7 bases. The germline V gene has CDR1 MDHEN and CDR2 SYDVKM.

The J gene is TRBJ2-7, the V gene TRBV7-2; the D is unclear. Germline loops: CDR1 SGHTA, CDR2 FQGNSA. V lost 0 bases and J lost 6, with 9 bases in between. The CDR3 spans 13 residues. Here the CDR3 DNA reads TGTGCCAGCAGCTTAGCCCTGGTCTCCGAGCAGTACTTC. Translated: CASSLALVSEQYF.

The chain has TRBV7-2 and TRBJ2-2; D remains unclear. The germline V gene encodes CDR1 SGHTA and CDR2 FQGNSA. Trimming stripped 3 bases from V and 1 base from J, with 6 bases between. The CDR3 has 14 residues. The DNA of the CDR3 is TGTGCCAGCAGCTTCAACCGGAACACCGGGGAGCTGTTTTTT. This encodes CASSFNRNTGELFF.

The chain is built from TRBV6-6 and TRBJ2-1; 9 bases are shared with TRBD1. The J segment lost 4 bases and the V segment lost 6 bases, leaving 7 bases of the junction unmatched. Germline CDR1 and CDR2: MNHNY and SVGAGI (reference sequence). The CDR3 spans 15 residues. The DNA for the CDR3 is TGTGCCAGCAGGTCAACAGGGGGCGGGTACAATGAGCAGTTCTTC. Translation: CASRSTGGGYNEQFF.

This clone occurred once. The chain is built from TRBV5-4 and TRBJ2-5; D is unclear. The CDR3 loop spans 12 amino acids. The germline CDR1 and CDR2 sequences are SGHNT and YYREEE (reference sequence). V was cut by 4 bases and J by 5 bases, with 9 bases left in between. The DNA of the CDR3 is TGTGCCAGCAGCGTTCTCCGGGAGACCCAGTACTTC. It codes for CASSVLRETQYF.